These 2 T cell receptor beta chains originate from one sample sequenced in a study of cytomegalovirus exposure and HLA in healthy donors (dated by TCRdb to the late 2010s). The library was generated by the immunoSEQ multiplex PCR assay. For the multiplex PCR, a mixture combining 60 forward primers for TCR Vbeta segments and 13 reverse primers for TCR Jbeta segments was used. Not all clones reach the TCRdb copy of this immuneACCESS table, which keeps in-frame sequences only. Checked studies attribute under half of the gap to unresolved V genes and leave the rest unexplained. Counted in this sample were about 80,000 clones; around 77% of them appeared once. The ten top clones hold 22% of the sample. Sample: PBMCs. The source is a woman aged 35 to 49 in good health and CMV-seropositive.

This clone was counted a single time. The V gene is TRBV5-1, the J gene TRBJ2-1, with unresolved D. The CDR3 totals 13 residues. Germline CDR1 and CDR2: SGHRS and YFSETQ. With 0 bases removed from V and 8 bases from J, the gap between germline ends came to 9 bases. The CDR3 region is CASSLGTRYEQFF. The CDR3 DNA reads as TGCGCCAGCAGCTTGGGTACCAGATATGAGCAGTTCTTC.

The chain employs TRBV5-1 and TRBJ2-7, with TRBD1 as a possible D gene (5 bases). This CDR3 is built from 14 residues. V was cut by 5 bases and J by 4 bases, with 16 bases left in between. Germline-derived CDR1 and CDR2 are SGHRS and YFSETQ. The CDR3 nucleotides read TGCGCCAGCAGAGGGCTTCTGGGGCTTTACGAGCAGTACTTC. As protein: CASRGLLGLYEQYF.